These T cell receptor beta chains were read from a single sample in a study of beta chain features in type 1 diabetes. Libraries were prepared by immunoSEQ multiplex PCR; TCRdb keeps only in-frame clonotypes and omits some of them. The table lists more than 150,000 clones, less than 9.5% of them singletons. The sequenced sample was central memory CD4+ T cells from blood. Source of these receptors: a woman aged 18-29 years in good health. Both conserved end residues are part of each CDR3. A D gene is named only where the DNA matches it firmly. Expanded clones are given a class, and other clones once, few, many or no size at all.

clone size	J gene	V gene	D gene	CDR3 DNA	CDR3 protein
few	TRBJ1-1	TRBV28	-	TGTGCCAGCAGTCCCCCGGGCAGGGATCTGGCTTTCTTT	CASSPPGRDLAFF
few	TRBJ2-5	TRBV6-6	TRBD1	TGTGCCAGCAGTCACCTCCGGGACAGGGAGACCCAGTACTTC	CASSHLRDRETQYF
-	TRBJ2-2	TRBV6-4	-	TGTGCCAGCAAGGGACAAATCACCGGGGAGCTGTTTTTT	CASKGQITGELFF
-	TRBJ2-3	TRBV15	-	TGTGCCACCAAGAGGGGGTCCCTTAGCACAGATACGCAGTATTTT	CATKRGSLSTDTQYF
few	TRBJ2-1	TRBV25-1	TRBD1	TGTGCCAGCAGGAGGGACAGGGGCCCCTACAATGAGCAGTTCTTC	CASRRDRGPYNEQFF
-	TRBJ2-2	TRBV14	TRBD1	TGTGCCAGCAGCCCCACAACAGGGGGTCGCGGGGAGCTGTTTTTT	CASSPTTGGRGELFF
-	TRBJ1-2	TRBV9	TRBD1	TGTGCCAGCAGCATAGGGACAGGGGGCGCAAATGGCTACACCTTC	CASSIGTGGANGYTF
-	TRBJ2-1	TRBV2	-	TGTGCCAGCAGTGTGAGGTGGTCGAATGAGCAGTTCTTC	CASSVRWSNEQFF
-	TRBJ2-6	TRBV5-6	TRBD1	TGTGCCAGCAGCTCGGGACAGGGTGACGCCAACGTCCTGACTTTC	CASSSGQGDANVLTF
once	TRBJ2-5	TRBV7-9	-	TGTGCCAGCAGCACCCCGACCCGCGGGGAGACCCAGTACTTC	CASSTPTRGETQYF
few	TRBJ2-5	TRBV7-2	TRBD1	TGTGCCAGCAGCCCTTCCCGGGGACAGAAAGAGACCCAGTACTTC	CASSPSRGQKETQYF
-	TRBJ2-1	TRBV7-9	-	TGTGCCAGCAGCTTAGACCTCTTCGGAGGCAATGAGCAGTTCTTC	CASSLDLFGGNEQFF
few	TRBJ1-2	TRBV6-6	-	TGTGCCAGCAGTCCTACAGGGCCCTATGGCTACACCTTC	CASSPTGPYGYTF
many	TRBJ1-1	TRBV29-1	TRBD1	TGCAGCGCGGGACAGAGAAACACTGAAGCTTTCTTT	CSAGQRNTEAFF
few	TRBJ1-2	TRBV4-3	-	TGCGCCAGCAGGAAACAGGGAGCCTCTGCTGGCTACACCTTC	CASRKQGASAGYTF
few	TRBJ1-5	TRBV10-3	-	TGTGCCATCAGTGAGTCCCGGGGCAATCAGCCCCAGCATTTT	CAISESRGNQPQHF
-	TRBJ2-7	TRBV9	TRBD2	TGTGCCAGCAGCATAGGGGAGGGGAAATTCTACGAGCAGTACTTC	CASSIGEGKFYEQYF
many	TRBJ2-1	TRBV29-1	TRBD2	TGCAGCGTTGCTAGCGGGAGTAACAGTGAGCAGTTCTTC	CSVASGSNSEQFF